Each of the 19 T cell receptor beta chains below was sequenced from the same sample in a study of early T cells in non-severe SARS-CoV-2 infection. TCRdb reprocessed the 5' RACE reads with MiXCR, giving one entry per CDR3 protein. The table has approximately 70,000 distinct CDR3 sequences, roughly 12% seen once; the top ten hold about a sixth. The sample in question was whole blood, obtained at baseline. The receptor source for this set is an adult who was a healthcare worker with PCR-confirmed SARS-CoV-2 infection or an uninfected control (not recorded which). The donor label of this sample is uncertain.

This clonotype was found many times. V and J are TRBV6-5 and TRBJ1-6, with a tentative D call TRBD1 (5 bases). The CDR3 spans 17 residues. Trimming removed 8 bases from V and 0 bases from J, with 17 bases in between. From germline, CDR1 is MNHEY and CDR2 SVGAGI. The chain's CDR3 is CASRSGVYSSYNSPLHF. CDR3 DNA: TGTGCCAGCCGGTCGGGGGTCTACAGCTCCTATAATTCACCCCTCCACTTT.

The gene calls are TRBV4-1 and TRBJ1-2, with unresolved D. Germline CDR1 MGHRA, CDR2 YSYEKL. The CDR3 runs to 13 residues. V shed 0 bases and J shed 8 bases, with 10 bases lying between them. In DNA form, the CDR3 reads TGCGCCAGCAGCCAAGAAACAGACACGGGCTACACCTTC. Encoded protein: CASSQETDTGYTF.

This chain uses TRBV12-3 or TRBV12-4 with TRBJ2-3, with TRBD2 identical over 12 bases. This CDR3 spans 14 amino acids. The junction had 3 bases not matched to a gene; V was cut back by 7 bases and J by 4 bases. CDR3 protein: CASTRLAGADTQYF. CDR3 nucleotide sequence: TGTGCCAGCACCCGACTAGCGGGAGCAGATACGCAGTATTTT.

The chain recombines TRBV30 with TRBJ1-2; D is unresolved. Germline lookup yields CDR1 GTSNPN and CDR2 SVGIG (reference sequence). Deletions cut 3 bases from V and 8 bases from J, with 13 bases between. This CDR3 is 12 amino acids long. DNA of the CDR3: TGTGCCTGGAGGAGACACGTGAGGGGCTACACCTTC. It is translated as CAWRRHVRGYTF. Full variable domain (rest looked up from reference TRBV30 and TRBJ1-2): SQTIHQWPATLVQPVGSPLSLECTVEGTSNPNLYWYRQAAGRGLQLLFYSVGIGQISSEVPQNLSASRPQDRQFILSSKKLLLSDSGFYLCAWRRHVRGYTFGSGTRLTVV.

This chain connects TRBV5-5 to TRBJ2-1; 8 bases are shared with TRBD2. The CDR3 covers 17 residues. Unmatched junction bases numbered 16, after V lost 4 bases and J lost 7 bases. The germline CDR1 and CDR2 sequences are SGHKS and YYEKEE (reference sequence). The CDR3 reads CASSLTHSGRGINEQFF. CDR3 DNA sequence: TGTGCCAGCAGCCTCACACACAGCGGGAGAGGGATTAATGAGCAGTTCTTC.

This clonotype was detected many times. The chain links TRBV2 to TRBJ2-5; 7 bases match TRBD1. The CDR3 is 15 amino acids. Germline V gene sequence: CDR1 SNHLY, CDR2 FYNNEI. Trimming removed 7 bases from V and 2 bases from J; junction bases left unmatched: 10. The CDR3 sequence is CASKLLTGTQETQYF. The CDR3 bases are TGTGCCAGCAAACTATTGACAGGGACACAAGAGACCCAGTACTTC.

In its sample, this clonotype was seen a few times. The chain is built from TRBV10-1 and TRBJ2-7; 7 bases agree with TRBD2. Per germline, CDR1 WNHNN and CDR2 SYGVQD (reference sequence). The trim removed 3 bases at V and 0 bases at J, leaving 8 bases unmatched. This CDR3 has 16 amino acids. The CDR3 sequence: CASSDKSGMYSYEQYF. For the CDR3, the DNA is TGCGCCAGCAGTGATAAGAGCGGGATGTACTCCTACGAGCAGTACTTC.

This clonotype was seen a few times. The chain recombines TRBV3-1 with TRBJ1-3; unclear D gene. The germline gives CDR1 LGHDT, CDR2 YNNKEL (reference sequence). V lost 1 base and J 7 bases, leaving 5 bases between the germline ends. CDR3 length: 12 amino acids. CDR3 in amino acids: CASSQAKNTIYF. In DNA form, the CDR3 reads TGTGCCAGCAGCCAAGCGAAGAACACCATATATTTT. Complete variable domain (other parts from reference TRBV3-1 and TRBJ1-3): DTAVSQTPKYLVTQMGNDKSIKCEQNLGHDTMYWYKQDSKKFLKIMFSYNNKELIINETVPNRFSPKSPDKAHLNLHINSLELGDSAVYFCASSQAKNTIYFGEGSWLTVV.

This clonotype was seen a handful of times. The chain links TRBV10-2 to TRBJ2-2; possibly TRBD1 for D (5 bases). The V end lost 7 bases, the J end lost 0 bases, and 12 bases lay between the germline ends. Germline CDR1 reads WSHSY; CDR2 reads SAAADI. The length of the CDR3 is 15 residues. The CDR3 nucleotides read TGCGCCAGCAAGGTGGGGCCCGCGAACACCGGGGAGCTGTTTTTT. It translates to CASKVGPANTGELFF.

This clonotype has a count of ten or more. The CDR3 coding sequence is TGTGCCAGCGTTCAATACATGAACACTGAAGCTTTCTTT. This translates into CASVQYMNTEAFF. This chain connects TRBV12-3 or TRBV12-4 to TRBJ1-1; D is uncertain. The CDR3 is 13 residues long. Trimming left V 8 bases short and J 0 bases short, with 10 bases between.

This clonotype has only a few counts. This chain uses TRBV11-3 with TRBJ1-1; the D is unclear. The length of the CDR3 is 11 residues. V lost 4 bases and J 7 bases, leaving 7 bases between the germline ends. Germline V CDR1 and CDR2: SGHNT, YENEEA. CDR3 in amino acids: CASSSGREAFF. The CDR3 nucleotides read TGTGCCAGCAGCTCCGGACGTGAAGCTTTCTTT.

CDR3 nucleotides: TGTGCCATCAGTGAGACAGGAAACACCATATATTTT. Translating gives CAISETGNTIYF. The chain joins TRBV10-3 to TRBJ1-3; D is uncertain. Trimming took off 2 bases at V and 4 bases at J, with 3 bases between the two ends. This CDR3 comprises 12 residues. Germline assignment: CDR1 ENHRY and CDR2 SYGVKD.

V usage is TRBV2 and J usage is TRBJ2-1; D is unresolved. Trimming removed 6 bases at V and 0 bases at J, with 12 bases between. CDR1 and CDR2 (germline): SNHLY, FYNNEI. CDR3 length: 15 residues. DNA of the CDR3: TGTGCCAGCAGCGGTTTAGGATCCTCCTACAATGAGCAGTTCTTC. Its translation: CASSGLGSSYNEQFF.

The rearrangement uses TRBV28 and TRBJ1-2, with 10 bases fitting TRBD1. The CDR3 has 15 amino acids. Germline V gives CDR1 MDHEN, CDR2 SYDVKM. With 4 bases clipped from V and 3 bases from J, the junction kept 5 bases outside the gene matches. The CDR3 loop is CASSSTGTGDYGYTF. The CDR3 DNA is TGTGCCAGCAGTTCCACCGGGACAGGGGACTATGGCTACACCTTC.

The rearrangement joins TRBV12-3 or TRBV12-4 to TRBJ2-3; no firm D call. This CDR3 contains 12 residues. V dropped 3 bases and J dropped 5 bases, with 6 bases sitting between them. The CDR3 reads CASSLRQDTQYF. For the CDR3, the DNA is TGTGCCAGCAGTTTGAGGCAAGATACGCAGTATTTT.

This clonotype was seen repeatedly, ten times or more. The chain carries TRBV4-3 and TRBJ1-3; possibly TRBD1 for D (6 bases). Germline CDR1 is LGHNA and CDR2 is YSLEER. V gave up 2 bases and J gave up 10 bases, with 12 bases separating them. The CDR3 covers 13 residues. CDR3 bases: TGCGCCAGCAGCCAATCCTTAACAGGGACCATATATTTT. Amino acid sequence: CASSQSLTGTIYF.

The chain joins TRBV10-3 to TRBJ2-1; D gene ambiguous. Looked up from germline, CDR1 is ENHRY and CDR2 is SYGVKD. V was clipped by 1 base and J by 6 bases, with 19 bases between them. The CDR3 has 17 amino acids. The CDR3 DNA follows: TGTGCCATCAGTGAGTACGCCGAAAGACTCCTGTTCAATGAGCAGTTCTTC. Translation gives CAISEYAERLLFNEQFF.

This chain uses TRBV4-1 with TRBJ2-1; 9 nucleotides align to TRBD1. With V trimmed by 3 bases and J by 3 bases, 6 bases remained unmatched. The germline V gene encodes CDR1 MGHRA and CDR2 YSYEKL. CDR3 length equals 16 residues. CDR3 residues: CASSQKGTGNYNEQFF. The CDR3 nucleotides are TGCGCCAGCAGCCAGAAAGGGACAGGGAACTACAATGAGCAGTTCTTC.

The chain combines TRBV5-1 with TRBJ2-5; 10 nucleotides agree with TRBD1. Per the germline V gene, CDR1 is SGHRS and CDR2 is YFSETQ. The CDR3 runs 15 residues. The trim removed 3 bases at V and 4 bases at J, leaving 6 bases unmatched. CDR3 nucleotides: TGCGCCAGCAGCTACCGACAGGGGGCGCGAGAGACCCAGTACTTC. The encoded protein is CASSYRQGARETQYF.